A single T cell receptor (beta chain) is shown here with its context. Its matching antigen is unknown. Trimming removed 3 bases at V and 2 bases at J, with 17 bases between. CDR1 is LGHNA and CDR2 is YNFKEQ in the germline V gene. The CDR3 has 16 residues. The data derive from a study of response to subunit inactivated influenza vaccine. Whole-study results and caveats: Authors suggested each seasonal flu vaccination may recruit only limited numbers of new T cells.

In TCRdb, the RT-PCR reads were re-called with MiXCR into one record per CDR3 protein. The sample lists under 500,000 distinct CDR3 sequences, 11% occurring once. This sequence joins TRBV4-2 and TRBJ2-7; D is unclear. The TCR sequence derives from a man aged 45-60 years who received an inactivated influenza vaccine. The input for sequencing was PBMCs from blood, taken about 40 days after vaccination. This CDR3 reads CASSQAPSKSTYEQYF. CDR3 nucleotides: TGTGCCAGCAGCCAGGCGCCGTCAAAATCTACCTACGAGCAGTACTTC.